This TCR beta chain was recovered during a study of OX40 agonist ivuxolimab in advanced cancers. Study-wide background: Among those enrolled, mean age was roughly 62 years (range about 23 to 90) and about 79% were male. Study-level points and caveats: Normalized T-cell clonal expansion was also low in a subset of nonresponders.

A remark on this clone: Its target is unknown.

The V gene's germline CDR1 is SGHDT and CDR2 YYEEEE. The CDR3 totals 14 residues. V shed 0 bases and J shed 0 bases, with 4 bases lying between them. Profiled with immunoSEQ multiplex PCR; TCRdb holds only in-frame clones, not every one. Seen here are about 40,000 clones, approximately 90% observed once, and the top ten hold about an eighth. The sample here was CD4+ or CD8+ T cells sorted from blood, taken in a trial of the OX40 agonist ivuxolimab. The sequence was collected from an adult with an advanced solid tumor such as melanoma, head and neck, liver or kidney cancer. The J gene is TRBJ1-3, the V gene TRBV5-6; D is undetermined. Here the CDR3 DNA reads TGTGCCAGCAGCTTGGGTAACTCTGGAAACACCATATATTTT. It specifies CASSLGNSGNTIYF.